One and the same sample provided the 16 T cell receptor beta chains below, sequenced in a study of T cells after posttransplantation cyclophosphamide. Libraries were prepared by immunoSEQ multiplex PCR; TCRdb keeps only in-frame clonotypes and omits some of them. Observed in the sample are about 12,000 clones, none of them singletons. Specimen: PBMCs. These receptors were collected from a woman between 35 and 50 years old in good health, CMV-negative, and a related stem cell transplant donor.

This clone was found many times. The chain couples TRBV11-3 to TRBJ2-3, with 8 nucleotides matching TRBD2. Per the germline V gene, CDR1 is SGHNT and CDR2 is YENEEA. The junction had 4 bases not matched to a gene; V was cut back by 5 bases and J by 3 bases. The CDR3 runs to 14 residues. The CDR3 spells CASSPGGPTDTQYF. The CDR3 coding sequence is TGTGCCAGCAGCCCGGGGGGGCCGACAGATACGCAGTATTTT.

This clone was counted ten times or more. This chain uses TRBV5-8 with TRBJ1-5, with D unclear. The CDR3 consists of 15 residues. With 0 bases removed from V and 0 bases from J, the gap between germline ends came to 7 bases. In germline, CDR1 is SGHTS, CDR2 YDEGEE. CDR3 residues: CASSLVRNSNQPQHF. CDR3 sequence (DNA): TGTGCCAGCAGCTTGGTTCGTAATAGCAATCAGCCCCAGCATTTT.

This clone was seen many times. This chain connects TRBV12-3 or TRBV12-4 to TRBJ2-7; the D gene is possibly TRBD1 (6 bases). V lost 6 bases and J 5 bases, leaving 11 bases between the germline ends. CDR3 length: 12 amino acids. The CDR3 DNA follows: TGTGCCAGCAGCCGAGGACAGCACGAGCAGTACTTC. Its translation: CASSRGQHEQYF.

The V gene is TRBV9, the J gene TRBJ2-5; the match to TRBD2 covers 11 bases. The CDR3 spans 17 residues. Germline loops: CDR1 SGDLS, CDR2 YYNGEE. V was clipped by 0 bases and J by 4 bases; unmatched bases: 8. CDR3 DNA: TGTGCCAGCAGCGTAGGGAGGTCTAGCGGGGGGAGAGAGACCCAGTACTTC. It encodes CASSVGRSSGGRETQYF.

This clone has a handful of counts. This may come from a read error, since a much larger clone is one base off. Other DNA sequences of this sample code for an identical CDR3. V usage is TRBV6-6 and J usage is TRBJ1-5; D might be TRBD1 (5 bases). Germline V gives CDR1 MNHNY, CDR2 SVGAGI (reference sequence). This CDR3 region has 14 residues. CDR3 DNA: TGCGCCAGCAGCTTCGGGGGGGGTGATCAGCCCCAGCATTTT. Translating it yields CASSFGGGDQPQHF.

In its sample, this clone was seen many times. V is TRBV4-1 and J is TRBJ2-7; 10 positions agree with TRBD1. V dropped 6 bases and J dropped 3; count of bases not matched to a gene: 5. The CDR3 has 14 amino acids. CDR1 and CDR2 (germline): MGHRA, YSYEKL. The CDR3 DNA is TGCGCCAGCAGTTGGGACAGGGGTGTCTACGAGCAGTACTTC. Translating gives CASSWDRGVYEQYF.

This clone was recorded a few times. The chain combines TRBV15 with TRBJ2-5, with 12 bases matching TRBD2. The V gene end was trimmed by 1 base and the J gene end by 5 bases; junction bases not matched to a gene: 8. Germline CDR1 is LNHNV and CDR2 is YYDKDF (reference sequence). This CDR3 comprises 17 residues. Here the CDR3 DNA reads TGTGCCACCAGCAGAGCCACTAGCGGGGGGTCGAGTGAGACCCAGTACTTC. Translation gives CATSRATSGGSSETQYF.

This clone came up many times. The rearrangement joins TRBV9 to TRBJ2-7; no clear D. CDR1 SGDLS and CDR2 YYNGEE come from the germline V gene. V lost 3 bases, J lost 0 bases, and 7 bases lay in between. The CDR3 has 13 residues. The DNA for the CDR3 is TGTGCCAGCAGCGCCCCATTCTCCTACGAGCAGTACTTC. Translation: CASSAPFSYEQYF. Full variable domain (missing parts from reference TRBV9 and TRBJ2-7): DSGVTQTPKHLITATGQRVTLRCSPRSGDLSVYWYQQSLDQGLQFLIQYYNGEERAKGNILERFSAQQFPDLHSELNLSSLELGDSALYFCASSAPFSYEQYFGPGTRLTVT.

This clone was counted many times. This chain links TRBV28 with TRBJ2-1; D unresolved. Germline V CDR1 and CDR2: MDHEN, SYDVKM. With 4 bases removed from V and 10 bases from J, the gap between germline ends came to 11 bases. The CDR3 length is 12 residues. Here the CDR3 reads CASSSPGREQFF. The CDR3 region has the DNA TGTGCCAGCAGTTCCCCTGGTCGGGAGCAGTTCTTC.

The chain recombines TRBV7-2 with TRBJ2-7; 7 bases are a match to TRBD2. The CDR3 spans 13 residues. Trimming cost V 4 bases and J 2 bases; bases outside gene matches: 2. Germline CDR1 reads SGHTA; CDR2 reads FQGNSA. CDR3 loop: CASSYGTTYEQYF. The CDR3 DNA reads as TGTGCCAGCAGCTACGGGACTACCTACGAGCAGTACTTC.

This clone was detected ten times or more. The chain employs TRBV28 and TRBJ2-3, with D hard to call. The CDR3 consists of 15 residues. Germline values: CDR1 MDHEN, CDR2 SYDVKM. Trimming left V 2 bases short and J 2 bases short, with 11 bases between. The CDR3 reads CASSLIEGPTDTQYF. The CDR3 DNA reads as TGTGCCAGCAGTTTAATTGAAGGGCCCACAGATACGCAGTATTTT.

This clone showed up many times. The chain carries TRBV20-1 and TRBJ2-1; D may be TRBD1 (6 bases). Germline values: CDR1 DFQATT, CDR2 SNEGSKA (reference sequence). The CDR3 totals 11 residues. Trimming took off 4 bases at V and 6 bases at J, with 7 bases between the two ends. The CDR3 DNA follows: TGCAGTGCTAAAGGGGGCAATGAGCAGTTCTTC. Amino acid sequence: CSAKGGNEQFF.

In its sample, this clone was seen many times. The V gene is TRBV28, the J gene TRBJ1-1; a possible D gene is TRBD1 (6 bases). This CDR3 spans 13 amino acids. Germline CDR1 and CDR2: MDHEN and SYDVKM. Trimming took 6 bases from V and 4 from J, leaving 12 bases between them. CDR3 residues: CASRMRGGTEAFF. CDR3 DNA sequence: TGTGCCAGCAGAATGAGAGGGGGCACTGAAGCTTTCTTT.

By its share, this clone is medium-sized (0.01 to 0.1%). CDR3 sequence: CATSTGTYNEQFF. The CDR3, as DNA: TGTGCCACCAGTACGGGTACCTACAATGAGCAGTTCTTC. J is TRBJ2-1 and V is TRBV24-1; D is unclear. The CDR3 covers 13 residues. The germline V and J ends were trimmed by 6 bases and 2 bases, with 7 bases remaining between them. Germline CDR1 and CDR2: KGHDR and SFDVKD.

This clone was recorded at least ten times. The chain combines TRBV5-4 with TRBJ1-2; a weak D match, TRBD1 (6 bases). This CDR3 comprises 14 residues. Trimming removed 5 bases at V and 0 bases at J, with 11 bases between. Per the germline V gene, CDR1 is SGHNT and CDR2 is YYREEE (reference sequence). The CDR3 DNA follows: TGTGCCAGCAGATCACAGGGAGCTAACTATGGCTACACCTTC. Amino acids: CASRSQGANYGYTF.

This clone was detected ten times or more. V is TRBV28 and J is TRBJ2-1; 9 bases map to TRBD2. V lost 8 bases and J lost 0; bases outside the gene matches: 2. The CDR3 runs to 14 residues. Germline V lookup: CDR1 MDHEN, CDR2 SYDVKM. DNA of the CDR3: TGTGCCAGCTCTAGCGGGGACTCCTACAATGAGCAGTTCTTC. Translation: CASSSGDSYNEQFF.